This T cell receptor beta chain derives from a study of molecular identifiers for immune sequencing clone quantification. Overall study results and limits: Whereas naive cells kept under 1% of molecules in clones above 20 RNA copies, such clones held over 97% in effectors.

This clonotype was seen at least ten times. What it recognizes is unknown. The junction had 5 bases not matched to a gene; V was cut back by 2 bases and J by 8 bases. In germline, CDR1 is KGHSH, CDR2 LQKENI. The CDR3 length is 13 residues. Libraries of bulk TCR were made by previously described methods (with listed TCR primers). TCRdb independently ran MiXCR on the PCR reads; one entry per CDR3 protein. The table includes tens of thousands of distinct CDR3 sequences, 15% to 20% detected once. Investigators produced naive CD8 libraries from 20,000 to 1,000,000 sorted cells, drawing on 10%, 30% or 50% RNA.

Input material: naive CD8+ T cells from blood, with Jurkat cell RNA spiked in. Noted subset: FACS-sorted CD8+CD4-CCR7+CD45RA+ naive T cells. The receptor comes from a human donor in good health. Some libraries in this study had Jurkat cell RNA spiked in. This chain uses TRBV18 with TRBJ1-1; 7 bases map to TRBD1. The DNA for the CDR3 is TGTGCCAGCTCACCAGGGGACAGCCAGGAAGCTTTCTTT. It specifies CASSPGDSQEAFF.